Listed here are 3 T cell receptor beta chains from one sample, sequenced in a study of blood T cell repertoires in COVID-19. TCRdb keeps only in-frame clones here, not all; method: immunoSEQ multiplex PCR. This sample has about 250,000 clones, with around 88% found just once. Sequenced material: peripheral blood. These receptors all come from an elderly man with acute or convalescent COVID-19.

This clone is a singleton in its sample. CDR3 loop: CASSVGGYGTDTQYF. The DNA for the CDR3 is TGTGCCAGCAGCGTAGGCGGCTACGGCACAGATACGCAGTATTTT. The chain recombines TRBV9 with TRBJ2-3; no definite D call. Trimming left V 0 bases short and J 1 base short, with 9 bases between. This CDR3 has 15 residues. Germline V gives CDR1 SGDLS, CDR2 YYNGEE.

V and J are TRBV6-4 and TRBJ1-6; 12 bases map to TRBD1. The germline V gene has CDR1 MRHNA and CDR2 SNTAGT. After removal of 5 bases from V and 10 bases from J, the junction contained 3 bases not matched to a gene. This CDR3 comprises 14 residues. DNA for the CDR3: TGTGCCAGCAGTACCGGGACAGGGGGCTCACCCCTCCACTTT. Translation: CASSTGTGGSPLHF.

The chain carries TRBV4-3 and TRBJ2-1; perhaps TRBD1 as D (5 bases). Germline V gene data show CDR1 as LGHNA and CDR2 as YSLEER. Trimming shortened V by 0 bases and J by 1 base, and 16 bases separated the two germline ends. The CDR3 is made up of 18 amino acids. CDR3 nucleotides: TGCGCCAGCAGCCAAGATCGGGTCCGGGCAGGGTCCTACAATGAGCAGTTCTTC. It codes for CASSQDRVRAGSYNEQFF.